A single sample is the source of the 20 T cell receptor beta chains below, sequenced in a study of CD8 T cells in ankylosing spondylitis. For these receptors, no antigen is known. General observations from the study: In ankylosing spondylitis blood, a motif of roughly 8 highly homologous TCR beta variants appeared characteristic.

MiXCR was run by TCRdb on the 5' RACE reads, yielding one entry per CDR3 protein. The repertoire holds under 550,000 distinct CDR3 sequences, with roughly 26% as singletons. The sequencing sample was made of blood, either unsorted or a sorted T cell fraction (not recorded which). The receptors originated from a male donor with ankylosing spondylitis.

This chain connects TRBV7-2 to TRBJ2-7, with 8 bases lining up with TRBD2. Germline-derived CDR1 and CDR2 are SGHTA and FQGNSA. The CDR3 totals 15 residues. The J segment lost 7 bases and the V segment lost 1 base, leaving 9 bases of the junction unmatched. CDR3 sequence reads: CASSLDFSGTWEQYF. The DNA for the CDR3 is TGTGCCAGCAGCTTAGATTTTAGCGGGACGTGGGAGCAGTACTTC. Full variable domain (outside the CDR3, taken from reference TRBV7-2 and TRBJ2-7): GAGVSQSPSNKVTEKGKDVELRCDPISGHTALYWYRQSLGQGLEFLIYFQGNSAPDKSGLPSDRFSAERTGGSVSTLTIQRTQQEDSAVYLCASSLDFSGTWEQYFGPGTRLTVT.

This clonotype was recorded once. This chain links TRBV12-3 or TRBV12-4 with TRBJ2-4, with D possibly TRBD1 on 6 matching bases. The germline V and J ends were trimmed by 5 bases and 7 bases, with 15 bases remaining between them. The CDR3 spans 14 residues. In DNA, the CDR3 is TGTGCCAGCAGTAAGGCAGGGGCGGCGAACATTCAGTACTTC. Protein product: CASSKAGAANIQYF.

The chain employs TRBV6-1 and TRBJ1-2; no reliable D call. Trimming took 6 bases from V and 3 from J, leaving 20 bases between them. The CDR3 consists of 16 residues. CDR1 MNHNS and CDR2 SASEGT come from the germline V gene. CDR3 nucleotide sequence: TGTGCCAGCAGGGACCAGTTGGGCAGTCCCTACTATGGCTACACCTTC. Its translation is CASRDQLGSPYYGYTF.

V usage is TRBV5-1 and J usage is TRBJ2-1; the match to TRBD1 covers 11 bases. The germline V gene encodes CDR1 SGHRS and CDR2 YFSETQ. This CDR3 has 16 amino acids. J gave up 4 bases and V 4 bases, and 7 bases lay outside the gene matches. The DNA for the CDR3 is TGCGCCAGCAGCCTTCGGACAGGGGGCTTGTACAATGAGCAGTTCTTC. Protein: CASSLRTGGLYNEQFF.

This clonotype showed up many times. The rearrangement joins TRBV5-1 to TRBJ2-7; D possibly corresponds to TRBD1 (5 bases). V dropped 1 base and J dropped 5 bases, with 16 bases sitting between them. This CDR3 comprises 15 residues. Germline loops: CDR1 SGHRS, CDR2 YFSETQ. The CDR3 DNA is TGCGCCAGCAGCTTGACGACAGTAGCCGGTCACGAGCAGTACTTC. As protein: CASSLTTVAGHEQYF.

This clonotype was counted only a few times. J is TRBJ1-6 and V is TRBV28; TRBD1 aligns across 7 bases. Per the germline V gene, CDR1 is MDHEN and CDR2 is SYDVKM. CDR3 size: 17 residues. The ends lost 2 bases at V and 6 bases at J; junction bases unmatched: 10. The CDR3 protein is CASSLGDSLRFNSPLHF. The CDR3 coding sequence is TGTGCCAGCAGTTTAGGGGACAGTCTTCGGTTTAATTCACCCCTCCACTTT.

The chain employs TRBV24-1 and TRBJ2-2; D is unresolved. This CDR3 region has 12 residues. Germline-derived CDR1 and CDR2 are KGHDR and SFDVKD. Deletions cut 6 bases from V and 4 bases from J, with 5 bases between. The CDR3 DNA reads TGTGCCACCAGTTACACCACCGGGGAGCTGTTTTTT. Translated: CATSYTTGELFF.

This clonotype was seen only a few times. The rearrangement joins TRBV7-2 to TRBJ1-1; maybe TRBD1 (6 bases). Trimming removed 6 bases from V and 3 bases from J, with 20 bases in between. CDR1 and CDR2 from the germline V gene are SGHTA and FQGNSA. The CDR3 is made up of 16 amino acids. This chain's CDR3 is CASRPSSGHLYTEAFF. CDR3 bases: TGTGCCAGCAGACCGTCCTCGGGACACCTCTACACTGAAGCTTTCTTT.

Only a few counts were recorded for this clonotype. The J gene is TRBJ1-3, the V gene TRBV3-1; D might be TRBD1 (5 bases). Trimming cost V 5 bases and J 0 bases, with 11 bases left between them. Germline assignment: CDR1 LGHDT and CDR2 YNNKEL (reference sequence). The CDR3 has 15 residues. The DNA for the CDR3 is TGTGCCAGCAGCAGGGGCCGGAACTCTGGAAACACCATATATTTT. Its translation is CASSRGRNSGNTIYF.

This clonotype has a handful of counts. The V call is TRBV20-1, the J call TRBJ1-2; the match to TRBD1 covers 7 bases. This CDR3 comprises 13 residues. Unmatched junction bases numbered 7, after V lost 5 bases and J lost 4 bases. In germline, CDR1 is DFQATT, CDR2 SNEGSKA (reference sequence). CDR3 loop: CSADRDLSYGYTF. The CDR3, as DNA: TGCAGTGCTGACAGGGATTTGAGCTATGGCTACACCTTC.

This clonotype has more than one count but fewer than ten. This chain connects TRBV5-1 to TRBJ2-7; D ambiguous. Germline assignment: CDR1 SGHRS and CDR2 YFSETQ. Trimming stripped 2 bases from V and 4 bases from J, with 7 bases between. This CDR3 is built from 12 residues. The DNA for the CDR3 is TGCGCCAGCAGCTTAAGACCTTACGAGCAGTACTTC. This encodes CASSLRPYEQYF. The variable domain in full, completed from reference TRBV5-1 and TRBJ2-7, reads KAGVTQTPRYLIKTRGQQVTLSCSPISGHRSVSWYQQTPGQGLQFLFEYFSETQRNKGNFPGRFSGRQFSNSRSEMNVSTLELGDSALYLCASSLRPYEQYFGPGTRLTVT.

This sequence joins TRBV4-2 and TRBJ1-4; D gene ambiguous. CDR3 length: 14 residues. Germline V CDR1 and CDR2: LGHNA, YNFKEQ. The V and J ends lost 4 bases and 0 bases respectively, with 6 bases between them. CDR3 nucleotide sequence: TGTGCCAGCAGCCTAGACGCAACTAATGAAAAACTGTTTTTT. Protein sequence: CASSLDATNEKLFF.

The V call is TRBV7-8, the J call TRBJ2-1, with D possibly being TRBD1 or TRBD2 (7 bases each). The CDR3 consists of 16 residues. V dropped 6 bases and J dropped 10 bases, with 25 bases sitting between them. Germline assignment: CDR1 SGHVS and CDR2 FQNEAQ. Here the CDR3 DNA reads TGTGCCAGCAGGAGGGCGAGGGGGGAGGGCAGGGGGGAGCAGTTCTTC. Amino acid sequence: CASRRARGEGRGEQFF. The entire variable domain, with the rest obtained from reference TRBV7-8 and TRBJ2-1, is as follows: GAGVSQSPRYKVAKRGQDVALRCDPISGHVSLFWYQQALGQGPEFLTYFQNEAQLDKSGLPSDRFFAERPEGSVSTLKIQRTQQEDSAVYLCASRRARGEGRGEQFFGPGTRLTVL.

This clonotype has a handful of counts. The chain combines TRBV27 with TRBJ2-1; 11 positions match TRBD2. CDR3 length equals 15 residues. The junction had 10 bases not matched to a gene; V was cut back by 3 bases and J by 12 bases. From germline, CDR1 is MNHEY and CDR2 SMNVEV (reference sequence). The CDR3 coding sequence is TGTGCCAGCAGTTTGAAACTAGCGGGAGCGTCGGGGCAGTTCTTC. It translates to CASSLKLAGASGQFF.

In this sample, this clonotype turned up a few times. The chain combines TRBV10-3 with TRBJ2-5; D is unclear. The CDR3 consists of 13 residues. The ends were cut back, 6 bases at V and 2 bases at J, with 10 bases in the middle. Germline lookup yields CDR1 ENHRY and CDR2 SYGVKD. The CDR3 loop is CAISPGQQETQYF. CDR3 coding DNA: TGTGCCATCAGCCCCGGGCAACAAGAGACCCAGTACTTC.

The chain combines TRBV2 with TRBJ1-6, with D unclear. Germline V CDR1 and CDR2: SNHLY, FYNNEI. The CDR3 runs to 12 residues. Between the trimmed V and J ends, which lost 4 bases and 10 bases, there was a span of 8 bases. Written as DNA, the CDR3 is TGTGCCAGCAGTGGGTCGGAGTCACCCCTCCACTTT. This codes for CASSGSESPLHF.

This clonotype was seen only a few times. The chain is built from TRBV5-5 and TRBJ2-7, with D tentatively TRBD1 (6 bases). This CDR3 is 14 amino acids long. With 4 bases removed from V and 0 bases from J, the gap between germline ends came to 11 bases. CDR1 SGHKS and CDR2 YYEKEE come from the germline V gene (reference sequence). The CDR3 coding sequence is TGTGCCAGCAGCCATGGCAGGGGCTCCTACGAGCAGTACTTC. It codes for CASSHGRGSYEQYF.

The chain couples TRBV29-1 to TRBJ2-3; 11 bases are a match to TRBD2. CDR3 size: 14 residues. The trim removed 4 bases at V and 4 bases at J, leaving 4 bases unmatched. Per the germline V gene, CDR1 is SQVTM and CDR2 is ANQGSEA. This chain's CDR3 is CSVVAGGVADTQYF. DNA for the CDR3: TGCAGCGTTGTAGCGGGAGGGGTTGCAGATACGCAGTATTTT.

The chain employs TRBV5-1 and TRBJ2-3; 8 bases match TRBD2. This CDR3 contains 16 residues. The trim removed 1 base at V and 0 bases at J, leaving 4 bases unmatched. Germline-derived CDR1 and CDR2 are SGHRS and YFSETQ. CDR3: CASSLPTSESTDTQYF. For the CDR3, the DNA is TGCGCCAGCAGCTTGCCGACTAGCGAGAGCACAGATACGCAGTATTTT.

The chain has TRBV5-1 and TRBJ1-4; D gene uncertain. Trimming stripped 4 bases from V and 5 bases from J, with 6 bases between. In germline, CDR1 is SGHRS, CDR2 YFSETQ. The CDR3 runs 12 residues. The CDR3 loop is CASSPENEKLFF. The DNA for the CDR3 is TGCGCCAGCAGCCCCGAGAATGAAAAACTGTTTTTT.